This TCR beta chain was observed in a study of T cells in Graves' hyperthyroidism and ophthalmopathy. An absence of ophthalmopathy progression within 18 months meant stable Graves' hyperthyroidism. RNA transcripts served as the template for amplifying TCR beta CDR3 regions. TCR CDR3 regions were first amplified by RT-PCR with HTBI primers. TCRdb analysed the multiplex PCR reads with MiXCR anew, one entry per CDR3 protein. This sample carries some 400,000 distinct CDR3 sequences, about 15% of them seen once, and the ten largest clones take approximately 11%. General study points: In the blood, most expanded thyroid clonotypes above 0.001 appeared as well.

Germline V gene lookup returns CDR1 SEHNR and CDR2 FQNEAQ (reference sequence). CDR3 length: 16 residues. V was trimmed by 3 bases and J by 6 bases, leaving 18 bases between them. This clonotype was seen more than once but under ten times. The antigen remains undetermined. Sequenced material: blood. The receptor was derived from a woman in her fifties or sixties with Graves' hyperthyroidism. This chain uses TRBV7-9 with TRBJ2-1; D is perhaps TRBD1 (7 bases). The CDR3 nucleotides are TGTGCCAGCAGCTTGACGACAGGGAGGTCGGGCAATGAGCAGTTCTTC. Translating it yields CASSLTTGRSGNEQFF.